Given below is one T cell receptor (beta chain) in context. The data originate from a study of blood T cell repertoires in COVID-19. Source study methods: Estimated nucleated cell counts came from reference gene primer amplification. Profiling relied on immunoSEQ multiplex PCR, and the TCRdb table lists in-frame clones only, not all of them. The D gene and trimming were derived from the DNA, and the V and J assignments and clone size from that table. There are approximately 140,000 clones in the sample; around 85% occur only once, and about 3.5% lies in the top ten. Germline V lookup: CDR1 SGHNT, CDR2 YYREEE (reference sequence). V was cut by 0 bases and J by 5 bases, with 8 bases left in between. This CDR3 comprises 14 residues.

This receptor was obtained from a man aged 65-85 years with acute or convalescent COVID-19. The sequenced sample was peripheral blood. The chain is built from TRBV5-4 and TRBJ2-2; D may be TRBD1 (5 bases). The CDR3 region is CASSLETVTGELFF. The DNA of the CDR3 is TGTGCCAGCAGCTTGGAGACAGTTACCGGGGAGCTGTTTTTT. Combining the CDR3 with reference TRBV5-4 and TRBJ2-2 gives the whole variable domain ETGVTQSPTHLIKTRGQQVTLRCSSQSGHNTVSWYQQALGQGPQFIFQYYREEENGRGNFPPRFSGLQFPNYSSELNVNALELDDSALYLCASSLETVTGELFFGEGSRLTVL.